Shown below are 24 T cell receptor beta chains from a single sample sequenced in a study of response to subunit inactivated influenza vaccine. From the RT-PCR reads, TCRdb called clonotypes with MiXCR, one entry per CDR3 protein. The sample includes 500,000 to 600,000 distinct CDR3 sequences, 12% to 15% seen only once; the top ten take approximately 10%. Sequencing used PBMCs from blood, obtained 12 days after vaccination. The receptors originated from a man aged 45-65 years who received an inactivated influenza vaccine.

This clonotype came up a few times. The CDR3 nucleotides read TGTGCCAGCAGTCAGTTATCCCTCACGAATACGCAGTATTTT. The encoded protein is CASSQLSLTNTQYF. This chain joins TRBV6-1 and TRBJ2-3, with D unresolved. The V and J ends lost 5 bases and 7 bases respectively, with 16 bases between them. Germline-derived CDR1 and CDR2 are MNHNS and SASEGT. The CDR3 runs 14 residues.

The sample holds a few counts of this clonotype. The rearrangement joins TRBV11-2 to TRBJ2-1, with a weak D call TRBD1 (6 bases). This CDR3 is built from 16 residues. Germline assignment: CDR1 SGHAT and CDR2 FQNNGV. The V and J ends lost 6 bases and 2 bases respectively, with 17 bases between them. This CDR3 reads CASRPPGHPTYNEQFF. In nucleotides, the CDR3 is TGTGCCAGCAGACCCCCGGGACACCCAACCTACAATGAGCAGTTCTTC.

The chain employs TRBV14 and TRBJ1-4; no clear D gene. The V end lost 1 base, the J end lost 3 bases, and 9 bases lay between the germline ends. Per germline, CDR1 SGHDN and CDR2 FVKESK. CDR3 length: 15 residues. This CDR3 is CASSQGWGANEKLFF. The DNA of the CDR3 is TGTGCCAGCAGCCAAGGTTGGGGAGCTAATGAAAAACTGTTTTTT.

This clonotype was observed a handful of times. The chain recombines TRBV29-1 with TRBJ2-3; D call uncertain. The germline CDR1 and CDR2 sequences are SQVTM and ANQGSEA. Between the trimmed V and J ends, which lost 0 bases and 2 bases, there was a span of 15 bases. The CDR3 covers 16 residues. As DNA, the CDR3 is TGCAGCGTTGAAGACTGGGCCAACGCCCCCACAGATACGCAGTATTTT. Translating gives CSVEDWANAPTDTQYF.

The table lists this clonotype with a few counts. This chain connects TRBV7-9 to TRBJ1-1; weak D call: TRBD1 (5 bases). V was trimmed by 3 bases and J by 3 bases, leaving 14 bases between them. This CDR3 comprises 15 residues. Germline-derived CDR1 and CDR2 are SEHNR and FQNEAQ (reference sequence). In DNA, the CDR3 is TGTGCCAGCAGCTTTTCAACAGGAGCGGACACTGAAGCTTTCTTT. This gives the protein CASSFSTGADTEAFF.

This clonotype came up a few times. This chain uses TRBV5-1 with TRBJ2-1; D unclear. Germline V gene lookup returns CDR1 SGHRS and CDR2 YFSETQ. CDR3 size: 13 residues. V gave up 0 bases and J gave up 12 bases, with 13 bases separating them. For the CDR3, the DNA is TGCGCCAGCAGCTTGGGGCCCCACCGCCGGCAGTTCTTC. Amino acid sequence: CASSLGPHRRQFF.

CDR3 DNA: TGTGCCAGCAGCCAAGACCGGGGATTGTACAATGAGCAGTTCTTC. It codes for CASSQDRGLYNEQFF. This sequence joins TRBV4-2 and TRBJ2-1; the D gene is possibly TRBD2 (5 bases). The CDR3 totals 15 residues. The germline V gene has CDR1 LGHNA and CDR2 YNFKEQ. The germline V and J ends were trimmed by 0 bases and 4 bases, with 10 bases remaining between them.

The table lists this clonotype with a few counts. V usage is TRBV4-2 and J usage is TRBJ1-1; 9 bases map to TRBD1. With V trimmed by 4 bases and J by 6 bases, 9 bases remained unmatched. Germline V gene lookup returns CDR1 LGHNA and CDR2 YNFKEQ. This CDR3 spans 15 amino acids. The CDR3 region has the DNA TGTGCCAGCAGCCCAACAGGACAGGGGTCGGCTGAAGCTTTCTTT. Protein: CASSPTGQGSAEAFF.

The chain uses TRBV5-1 and TRBJ2-2, with TRBD2 matching 9 bases. Trimming removed 1 base from V and 2 bases from J; junction bases left unmatched: 6. This CDR3 is built from 17 residues. CDR1 SGHRS and CDR2 YFSETQ come from the germline V gene. The CDR3 sequence: CASSLRPSGDNTGELFF. The CDR3 DNA reads as TGCGCCAGCAGCTTGCGGCCTAGCGGGGACAACACCGGGGAGCTGTTTTTT.

In this sample, this clonotype turned up many times. The V and J genes are TRBV20-1 and TRBJ1-5; possible D gene TRBD1, 5 bases. The CDR3 totals 13 residues. Germline lookup yields CDR1 DFQATT and CDR2 SNEGSKA (reference sequence). V lost 1 base, J lost 5 bases, and 9 bases lay in between. The CDR3 DNA reads TGCAGTGCTAGAGGCAGGGCAGATCAGCCCCAGCATTTT. Translated: CSARGRADQPQHF.

J is TRBJ2-5 and V is TRBV24-1, with TRBD1 matching over 8 bases. Germline CDR1 KGHDR, CDR2 SFDVKD. Trimming took 5 bases from V and 5 from J; bases not matched to a gene: 12. The CDR3 has 16 residues. The chain's CDR3 is CATSGLPGQGEETQYF. The CDR3 DNA reads TGTGCCACCAGTGGTCTTCCTGGACAGGGCGAGGAGACCCAGTACTTC.

In its sample, this clonotype was seen many times. The chain is built from TRBV5-4 and TRBJ2-3; a possible D gene is TRBD1 (6 bases). Germline CDR1 reads SGHNT; CDR2 reads YYREEE (reference sequence). The CDR3 has 14 amino acids. V lost 0 bases and J 8 bases, leaving 13 bases between the germline ends. The CDR3 loop is CASSLGQGRGTQYF. As DNA, the CDR3 is TGTGCCAGCAGCTTGGGTCAGGGGCGTGGTACGCAGTATTTT.

This clonotype was counted ten times or more. This chain joins TRBV4-2 and TRBJ2-1; 7 nucleotides agree with TRBD2. CDR3 length: 14 residues. V lost 3 bases, J lost 5 bases, and 4 bases stayed unmatched. Per germline, CDR1 LGHNA and CDR2 YNFKEQ. Here the CDR3 DNA reads TGTGCCAGCAGCCAGACTAGCTTCGACAATGAGCAGTTCTTC. It specifies CASSQTSFDNEQFF.

As DNA, the CDR3 is TGTGCCAGTAGTAGGGAAGGACTAGTTAGCATTCAGTACTTC. It encodes CASSREGLVSIQYF. The rearrangement joins TRBV19 to TRBJ2-4; 7 bases map to TRBD2. V trimming: 4 bases; J trimming: 9 bases; junction bases outside the gene matches: 9. The germline CDR1 and CDR2 sequences are LNHDA and SQIVND (reference sequence). CDR3 length equals 14 residues.

This clonotype was seen a handful of times. The V gene is TRBV10-3, the J gene TRBJ2-7; D not resolved. This CDR3 comprises 13 residues. V was clipped by 6 bases and J by 3 bases, with 12 bases between them. The germline gives CDR1 ENHRY, CDR2 SYGVKD. CDR3 in DNA: TGTGCCATCAGCCTCACCGTAGGCTACGAGCAGTACTTC. Encoded protein: CAISLTVGYEQYF.

The V gene is TRBV10-3, the J gene TRBJ2-2; D is unclear. V lost 8 bases, J lost 0 bases, and 10 bases lay in between. CDR3 length: 14 amino acids. CDR1 and CDR2 (germline): ENHRY, SYGVKD. The CDR3: CAIGGNSNTGELFF. As DNA, the CDR3 is TGTGCCATCGGCGGAAACTCGAACACCGGGGAGCTGTTTTTT.

The V call is TRBV5-1, the J call TRBJ2-3; 13 positions agree with TRBD2. This CDR3 region has 15 residues. Germline V lookup: CDR1 SGHRS, CDR2 YFSETQ. Unmatched junction bases numbered 5, after V lost 3 bases and J lost 7 bases. As DNA, the CDR3 is TGCGCCAGCAGCTCAGGACTAGCGGGGGTGAATACGCAGTATTTT. Protein: CASSSGLAGVNTQYF.

The rearrangement joins TRBV28 to TRBJ2-3, with 10 bases fitting TRBD2. The CDR3 length is 19 residues. CDR1 and CDR2 (germline): MDHEN, SYDVKM. Trimming cost V 3 bases and J 1 base; bases outside gene matches: 13. CDR3 DNA: TGTGCCAGCAGTTTCCTGATATCCCCCGGGACTAGCGGCACAGATACGCAGTATTTT. Its protein product is CASSFLISPGTSGTDTQYF.

The V gene is TRBV12-3 or TRBV12-4, the J gene TRBJ1-1, with D possibly TRBD1 on 6 matching bases. V lost 3 bases and J 3 bases, leaving 14 bases between the germline ends. CDR3 length equals 15 residues. This CDR3 is CASSFLGGADTEAFF. The CDR3 DNA is TGTGCCAGCAGTTTTCTGGGGGGCGCGGACACTGAAGCTTTCTTT.

In this sample, this clonotype turned up a few times. V and J are TRBV28 and TRBJ2-2; 7 nucleotides agree with TRBD1. Trimming at V came to 5 bases and at J to 3 bases, leaving 12 bases not matched to a gene. The CDR3 consists of 17 residues. The germline V gene encodes CDR1 MDHEN and CDR2 SYDVKM. The DNA for the CDR3 is TGTGCCAGCAGTACAGGGGATACGGGATGGGACACCGGGGAGCTGTTTTTT. This translates into CASSTGDTGWDTGELFF.

V usage is TRBV18 and J usage is TRBJ2-3; 9 nucleotides align to TRBD2. The CDR3 is 16 amino acids. Losses at the gene ends were 1 base for V and 5 bases for J; bases not matched to a gene: 7. Germline-derived CDR1 and CDR2 are KGHSH and LQKENI. As DNA, the CDR3 is TGTGCCAGCTCACCACTTAGCGGGAGAGGTATAGATACGCAGTATTTT. Amino acid sequence: CASSPLSGRGIDTQYF.

The rearrangement joins TRBV7-9 to TRBJ2-5; tentative D call: TRBD2 (6 bases). In germline, CDR1 is SEHNR, CDR2 FQNEAQ (reference sequence). Trimming cost V 0 bases and J 9 bases, with 11 bases left between them. The CDR3 loop spans 13 amino acids. This CDR3 is CASSLAQWGAQYF. The CDR3 region has the DNA TGTGCCAGCAGCTTAGCGCAGTGGGGGGCCCAGTACTTC.

There are a few counts of this clonotype. The V call is TRBV2, the J call TRBJ1-2, with a weak D call TRBD1 (5 bases). The germline V gene encodes CDR1 SNHLY and CDR2 FYNNEI. Between the trimmed V and J ends, which lost 3 bases and 9 bases, there was a span of 14 bases. The CDR3 runs 13 residues. Written as DNA, the CDR3 is TGTGCCAGCAGTGAGGGGACGGACCCCAGCTACACCTTC. It yields the protein CASSEGTDPSYTF.

This chain links TRBV12-3 or TRBV12-4 with TRBJ2-4; D may be TRBD2 (6 bases). This CDR3 has 14 amino acids. V shed 3 bases and J shed 6 bases, with 12 bases lying between them. For the CDR3, the DNA is TGTGCCAGCAGTTTCGGAGGGGATAGAAACATTCAGTACTTC. Its protein is CASSFGGDRNIQYF.